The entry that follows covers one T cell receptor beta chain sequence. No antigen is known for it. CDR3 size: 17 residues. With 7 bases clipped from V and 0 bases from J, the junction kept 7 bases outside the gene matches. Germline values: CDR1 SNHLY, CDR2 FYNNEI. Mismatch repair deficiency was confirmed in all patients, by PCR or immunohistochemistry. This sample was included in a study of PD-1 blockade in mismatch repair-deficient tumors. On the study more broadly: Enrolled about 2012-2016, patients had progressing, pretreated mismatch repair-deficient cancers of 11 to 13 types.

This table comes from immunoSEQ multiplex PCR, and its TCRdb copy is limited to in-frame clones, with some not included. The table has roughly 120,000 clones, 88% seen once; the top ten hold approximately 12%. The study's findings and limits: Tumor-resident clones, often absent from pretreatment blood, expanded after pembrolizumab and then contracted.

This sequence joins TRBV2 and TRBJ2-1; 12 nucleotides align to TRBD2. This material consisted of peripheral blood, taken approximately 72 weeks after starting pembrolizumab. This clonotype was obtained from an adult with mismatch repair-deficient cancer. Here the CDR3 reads CASIRTSGISSYNEQFF. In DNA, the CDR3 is TGTGCCAGCATCCGGACTAGCGGGATAAGCTCCTACAATGAGCAGTTCTTC.